This T cell receptor (beta chain) was recorded in a study of hypomethylating agent response in myelodysplastic syndrome. Background on the study: Either azacitidine (about 70% of the 11) or decitabine (3 of 11) was given. Of the myelodysplastic syndrome patients, under 10 were male, 2 female.

Clones were sequenced by immunoSEQ multiplex PCR, and TCRdb holds only the in-frame ones, with some missing. Here the sample spans about 10,000 clones, more than 80% being singletons. CDR1 and CDR2 from the germline V gene are SGDLS and YYNGEE. V lost 0 bases and J 3 bases, leaving 6 bases between the germline ends. The CDR3 is 13 amino acids. The chain joins TRBV9 to TRBJ1-1; D uncertain. The sequencing here drew on bone marrow, taken before or after starting hypomethylating agent treatment for myelodysplastic syndrome (not recorded which). The sequence derives from a human donor with myelodysplastic syndrome. CDR3 bases: TGTGCCAGCAGCGTAGGCGCAGACACTGAAGCTTTCTTT. It codes for CASSVGADTEAFF.